This T cell receptor (beta chain) derives from a study of cytomegalovirus exposure and HLA in healthy donors. Across the study: A later analysis reported the roughly 120 validation repertoires used the same platform as the approximately 650 first-cohort repertoires. The study's findings and limits: Cytomegalovirus-associated status was assigned to more than 150 TCR beta chains. Among the CMV-associated chains, three were confirmed in vitro as specific for CMV antigens.

Sequencing was performed with immunoSEQ multiplex PCR; in TCRdb, only in-frame clones are kept and a portion is missing. The top ten hold approximately 15% of the sample, which has 150,000 to 200,000 clones, 85% seen once. As to this clone: The antigen is unknown.

Deletions cut 1 base from V and 3 bases from J, with 19 bases between. CDR3 length: 17 amino acids. Germline V gene lookup returns CDR1 SQVTM and CDR2 ANQGSEA. V and J are TRBV29-1 and TRBJ2-1, with D possibly matching TRBD2 (6 bases). Sequencing used PBMCs. The receptor was isolated from a man younger than 35 in good health and CMV-seropositive. The CDR3 here is CSVEGYGTPKRYNEQFF. The CDR3 nucleotides are TGCAGCGTTGAAGGGTACGGGACTCCTAAACGCTACAATGAGCAGTTCTTC.